The 29 T cell receptor beta chains below all came from one sample that was sequenced in a study of T cell repertoires in cytomegalovirus infection. Antigens of these TCRs are unknown. TCRdb re-derived calls from the reads in MiXCR, one entry per CDR3 protein. The sample records roughly 920,000 distinct CDR3 sequences, roughly 31% being singletons. The material was cultured CD8+ T cells from PBMCs, obtained from culture after CMV antigen stimulation. These receptors originate from a human donor in good health (CMV status not recorded). Some clones in this sample may be carry-over from other donors' samples.

The V gene is TRBV6-5, the J gene TRBJ2-6; 7 positions agree with TRBD1. CDR3 size: 17 residues. Germline-derived CDR1 and CDR2 are MNHEY and SVGAGI. Trimming took 2 bases from V and 3 from J; bases not matched to a gene: 7. The DNA of the CDR3 is TGTGCCAGCAGTTACGGGACAGACTTCAATGGGGCCAACGTCCTGACTTTC. Translation gives CASSYGTDFNGANVLTF.

The rearrangement joins TRBV10-3 to TRBJ2-7; D might be TRBD2 (6 bases). Germline CDR1 is ENHRY and CDR2 is SYGVKD. The V end was cut by 7 bases, the J end by 1 base, with 20 bases between. CDR3 size: 16 residues. Written as DNA, the CDR3 is TGTGCCATCACCAAAATGGAGGGTGAGAAGTCCTACGAGCAGTACTTC. Its translation: CAITKMEGEKSYEQYF.

V usage is TRBV27 and J usage is TRBJ1-3; 7 positions agree with TRBD1. The germline V gene has CDR1 MNHEY and CDR2 SMNVEV (reference sequence). The CDR3 spans 15 residues. The ends lost 4 bases at V and 8 bases at J; junction bases unmatched: 11. CDR3 residues: CASSSGTASVHTIYF. The CDR3 DNA reads as TGTGCCAGCAGTTCTGGGACAGCGTCGGTACACACCATATATTTT.

This rearrangement joins TRBV6-2 or TRBV6-3 to TRBJ1-2; 7 nucleotides match TRBD1. The V gene's germline CDR1 is MNHEY and CDR2 SVGEGT. V shed 2 bases and J 0 bases; nucleotides not matched to a gene: 3. CDR3 length equals 15 residues. DNA for the CDR3: TGTGCCAGCAGTTACGACAGGGAGACTAACTATGGCTACACCTTC. It translates to CASSYDRETNYGYTF.

This clonotype was seen ten or more times. The chain couples TRBV7-2 to TRBJ2-3; D unresolved. The V end lost 1 base, the J end lost 7 bases, and 18 bases lay between the germline ends. The germline V gene has CDR1 SGHTA and CDR2 FQGNSA. The CDR3 loop spans 16 amino acids. In DNA, the CDR3 is TGTGCCAGCAGCTTAGGGCCGCCCGGACCCACCTATACGCAGTATTTT. Translating it yields CASSLGPPGPTYTQYF. Drawing the rest from reference TRBV7-2 and TRBJ2-3, the complete variable domain is GAGVSQSPSNKVTEKGKDVELRCDPISGHTALYWYRQSLGQGLEFLIYFQGNSAPDKSGLPSDRFSAERTGGSVSTLTIQRTQQEDSAVYLCASSLGPPGPTYTQYFGPGTRLTVL.

The rearrangement joins TRBV6-2 or TRBV6-3 to TRBJ1-5, with 7 bases lining up with TRBD1. The germline V gene has CDR1 MNHEY and CDR2 SVGEGT. The trim removed 5 bases at V and 5 bases at J, leaving 6 bases unmatched. The CDR3 length is 14 residues. Here the CDR3 reads CASSRDSQDQPQHF. The CDR3, as DNA: TGTGCCAGCAGTCGGGACAGTCAAGATCAGCCCCAGCATTTT.

In this sample, this clonotype turned up many times. V is TRBV7-6 and J is TRBJ2-1, with D tentatively TRBD2 (7 bases). Germline-derived CDR1 and CDR2 are SGHVS and FNYEAQ. V lost 4 bases and J lost 1, with 17 bases in between. CDR3 length: 17 residues. CDR3: CASSSPEGEGSYNEQFF. The CDR3 coding sequence is TGTGCCAGCAGCTCCCCAGAGGGGGAGGGATCCTACAATGAGCAGTTCTTC.

V gene TRBV6-2 or TRBV6-3 combines with J gene TRBJ2-1; 8 nucleotides agree with TRBD2. Germline CDR1 reads MNHEY; CDR2 reads SVGEGT. V lost 2 bases, J lost 12 bases, and 12 bases stayed unmatched. The CDR3 covers 15 residues. CDR3 residues: CASSYGAGGAGGQFF. CDR3 in DNA: TGTGCCAGCAGTTACGGGGCGGGGGGCGCGGGGGGGCAGTTCTTC.

V and J are TRBV14 and TRBJ1-4; D gene uncertain. Germline CDR1 and CDR2: SGHDN and FVKESK. Trimming pared 4 bases from V and 3 bases from J, leaving 12 bases between. The CDR3 totals 15 residues. In DNA, the CDR3 is TGTGCCAGCAGCCTCCGGAGGGCCCCTAATGAAAAACTGTTTTTT. Its translation: CASSLRRAPNEKLFF.

V gene TRBV7-9 combines with J gene TRBJ1-2, with 10 bases aligning to TRBD1. The CDR3 is 14 residues long. V shed 4 bases, J shed 3 bases, and the junction held 2 bases outside the gene matches. Germline lookup yields CDR1 SEHNR and CDR2 FQNEAQ (reference sequence). CDR3 protein: CASSWDRGHYGYTF. As DNA, the CDR3 is TGTGCCAGCAGCTGGGACAGGGGACACTATGGCTACACCTTC.

This chain uses TRBV19 with TRBJ1-2; the D is unclear. Trimming left V 6 bases short and J 0 bases short, with 14 bases between. This CDR3 has 15 amino acids. Germline V gives CDR1 LNHDA, CDR2 SQIVND (reference sequence). CDR3 amino acids: CASSNSLNSNYGYTF. Here the CDR3 DNA reads TGTGCCAGTAGCAACAGCCTCAATTCTAACTATGGCTACACCTTC.

This clonotype was detected once. The chain has TRBV5-1 and TRBJ2-2; 11 bases are a match to TRBD2. The V segment lost 3 bases and the J segment 0 bases; nucleotides outside the gene matches: 4. Per the germline V gene, CDR1 is SGHRS and CDR2 is YFSETQ. This CDR3 is built from 17 residues. CDR3 DNA sequence: TGCGCCAGCAGCTCCCTTAGCGGGGGGGCGAACACCGGGGAGCTGTTTTTT. Protein sequence: CASSSLSGGANTGELFF.

This chain joins TRBV27 and TRBJ2-7; the D gene is possibly TRBD1 (7 bases). This CDR3 has 15 amino acids. V was cut by 4 bases and J by 3 bases, with 16 bases left in between. CDR1 and CDR2 from the germline V gene are MNHEY and SMNVEV (reference sequence). This CDR3 is CASSSQGGWVYEQYF. The CDR3 coding sequence is TGTGCCAGCAGTTCCCAGGGGGGTTGGGTCTACGAGCAGTACTTC.

This rearrangement joins TRBV6-5 to TRBJ2-7; D tentatively fits TRBD1 or TRBD2 (5 bases each). The V end was cut by 0 bases, the J end by 3 bases, with 12 bases between. CDR1 MNHEY and CDR2 SVGAGI come from the germline V gene. The CDR3 is 15 residues long. CDR3 in amino acids: CASSYSRGAIYEQYF. The CDR3 nucleotides read TGTGCCAGCAGTTACTCGAGAGGGGCGATCTACGAGCAGTACTTC.

V usage is TRBV12-3 or TRBV12-4 and J usage is TRBJ2-5, with D possibly TRBD2 on 5 matching bases. Trimming left V 8 bases short and J 0 bases short, with 10 bases between. The CDR3 loop spans 13 amino acids. Here the CDR3 reads CASSDGDQETQYF. The CDR3 bases are TGTGCCAGCTCGGACGGGGACCAAGAGACCCAGTACTTC.

This clonotype was seen only a few times. This chain links TRBV5-8 with TRBJ2-7; D is perhaps TRBD1 (5 bases). CDR1 and CDR2 from the germline V gene are SGHTS and YDEGEE. V gave up 6 bases and J gave up 2 bases, with 9 bases separating them. The CDR3 loop spans 12 amino acids. The CDR3 sequence is CASTLGAYEQYF. The CDR3, as DNA: TGTGCCAGCACCTTAGGGGCCTACGAGCAGTACTTC.

V gene TRBV12-5 combines with J gene TRBJ2-2, with D unresolved. The CDR3 totals 16 residues. The V gene's germline CDR1 is LGHNT and CDR2 FRNRAP. With 6 bases removed from V and 0 bases from J, the gap between germline ends came to 14 bases. CDR3 sequence (DNA): TGTGCTAGTGGCAGGTGGACGGATTCGAACACCGGGGAGCTGTTTTTT. This translates into CASGRWTDSNTGELFF.

This clonotype was seen a handful of times. The chain links TRBV27 to TRBJ1-1, with 8 bases aligning to TRBD1. The CDR3 extends over 16 amino acids. V lost 5 bases, J lost 3 bases, and 11 bases stayed unmatched. CDR1 and CDR2 from the germline V gene are MNHEY and SMNVEV (reference sequence). The CDR3 protein is CASSPRTGSWHTEAFF. DNA for the CDR3: TGTGCCAGCAGTCCTCGGACAGGGAGCTGGCACACTGAAGCTTTCTTT.

The chain links TRBV7-6 to TRBJ1-1; the D gene is possibly TRBD1 (6 bases). This CDR3 contains 12 residues. V was pared by 4 bases and J by 6 bases, with 9 bases between. Germline values: CDR1 SGHVS, CDR2 FNYEAQ. The CDR3: CASSWEGAEAFF. The CDR3 DNA reads as TGTGCCAGCAGCTGGGAGGGGGCTGAAGCTTTCTTT.

The rearrangement links TRBV19 to TRBJ1-1; D gene uncertain. V was trimmed by 9 bases and J by 8 bases, leaving 19 bases between them. Germline CDR1 is LNHDA and CDR2 is SQIVND (reference sequence). There are 13 residues in the CDR3. The CDR3 DNA is TGTGCCAGCCTACAGATGGGATGGGCCGAAGCTTTCTTT. This codes for CASLQMGWAEAFF.

The chain joins TRBV18 to TRBJ1-2, with a tentative D call TRBD1 (6 bases). There are 16 residues in the CDR3. The germline V and J ends were trimmed by 3 bases and 2 bases, with 16 bases remaining between them. CDR1 and CDR2 from the germline V gene are KGHSH and LQKENI. The CDR3 region is CASSPAMGGWNYGYTF. The CDR3 nucleotides are TGTGCCAGCTCACCGGCTATGGGGGGCTGGAACTATGGCTACACCTTC.

This clonotype was detected a few times. The chain uses TRBV7-9 and TRBJ2-1, with D possibly being TRBD1 or TRBD2 (6 bases each). Looked up from germline, CDR1 is SEHNR and CDR2 is FQNEAQ (reference sequence). The CDR3 covers 16 residues. The V end was cut by 3 bases, the J end by 4 bases, with 16 bases between. CDR3 sequence (DNA): TGTGCCAGCAGCTTCCCTAAGGGGGGAAGATACAATGAGCAGTTCTTC. Translated: CASSFPKGGRYNEQFF.

The chain combines TRBV2 with TRBJ1-2; possibly TRBD1 for D (6 bases). Trimming removed 11 bases at V and 6 bases at J, with 16 bases between. This CDR3 has 12 amino acids. The germline V gene has CDR1 SNHLY and CDR2 FYNNEI. The CDR3 bases are TGTGCCTGCAACGGGGGCTTGGATGGCTACACCTTC. Translated: CACNGGLDGYTF.

The gene calls are TRBV6-2 or TRBV6-3 and TRBJ2-5, with D perhaps given as TRBD1 or TRBD2 (5 bases each). The CDR3 consists of 16 residues. The V gene lost 2 bases and the J gene lost 2 bases, with 15 bases spanning the gap. Germline CDR1 is MNHEY and CDR2 is SVGEGT. The CDR3 DNA reads as TGTGCCAGCAGTTACCGCGTTGGGACGGATCAAGAGACCCAGTACTTC. It codes for CASSYRVGTDQETQYF.

This clonotype was counted at least ten times. The chain recombines TRBV7-8 with TRBJ1-6; D possibly corresponds to TRBD1 (5 bases). Trimming cost V 5 bases and J 9 bases, with 17 bases left between them. The germline V gene encodes CDR1 SGHVS and CDR2 FQNEAQ. This CDR3 is 15 amino acids long. The CDR3 DNA reads TGTGCCAGCAGCCCGCAGCCGGCGGGGGGTTCACCCCTCCACTTT. Encoded protein: CASSPQPAGGSPLHF. The whole variable domain, remainder taken from reference TRBV7-8 and TRBJ1-6, is GAGVSQSPRYKVAKRGQDVALRCDPISGHVSLFWYQQALGQGPEFLTYFQNEAQLDKSGLPSDRFFAERPEGSVSTLKIQRTQQEDSAVYLCASSPQPAGGSPLHFGNGTRLTVT.

The V gene is TRBV5-1, the J gene TRBJ2-5, with TRBD2 matching over 7 bases. V lost 4 bases and J lost 0; bases outside the gene matches: 6. The CDR3 has 15 residues. Germline values: CDR1 SGHRS, CDR2 YFSETQ. CDR3 sequence: CASSPVGGYQETQYF. For the CDR3, the DNA is TGCGCCAGCAGCCCGGTGGGGGGGTACCAAGAGACCCAGTACTTC.

V is TRBV6-5 and J is TRBJ1-1; 8 positions agree with TRBD1. Germline lookup yields CDR1 MNHEY and CDR2 SVGAGI. V was pared by 6 bases and J by 6 bases, with 9 bases of the junction left unmatched. The length of the CDR3 is 14 residues. The CDR3 protein is CASSSWTGSAEAFF. The CDR3 nucleotides are TGTGCCAGCAGCTCGTGGACAGGGTCTGCTGAAGCTTTCTTT.

This clonotype was counted between two and nine times. The chain carries TRBV27 and TRBJ1-2; TRBD1 is a possible D gene (5 bases). Germline V gene sequence: CDR1 MNHEY, CDR2 SMNVEV (reference sequence). The CDR3 spans 13 residues. V lost 5 bases, J lost 4 bases, and 11 bases lay in between. CDR3 sequence: CASSPGRSYGYTF. Written as DNA, the CDR3 is TGTGCCAGCAGTCCGGGACGATCCTATGGCTACACCTTC.

J is TRBJ2-7 and V is TRBV29-1; 11 bases fit TRBD1. Germline CDR1 reads SQVTM; CDR2 reads ANQGSEA. The CDR3 totals 12 residues. V shed 8 bases and J 4 bases; nucleotides not matched to a gene: 4. The DNA of the CDR3 is TGCAGCCGGACAGGGGGCTGGTACGAGCAGTACGTC. Encoded protein: CSRTGGWYEQYV.